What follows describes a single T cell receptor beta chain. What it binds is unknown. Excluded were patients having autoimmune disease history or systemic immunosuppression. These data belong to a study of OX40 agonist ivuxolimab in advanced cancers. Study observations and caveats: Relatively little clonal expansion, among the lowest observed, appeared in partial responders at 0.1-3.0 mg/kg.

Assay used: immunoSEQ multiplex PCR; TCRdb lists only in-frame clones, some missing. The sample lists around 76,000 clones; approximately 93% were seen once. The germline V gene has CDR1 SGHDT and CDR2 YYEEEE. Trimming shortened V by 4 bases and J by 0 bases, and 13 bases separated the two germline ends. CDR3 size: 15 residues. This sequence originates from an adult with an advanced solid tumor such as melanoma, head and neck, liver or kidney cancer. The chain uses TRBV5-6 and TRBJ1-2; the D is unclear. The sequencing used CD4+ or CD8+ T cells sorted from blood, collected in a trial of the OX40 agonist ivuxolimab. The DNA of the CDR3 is TGTGCCAGCAGCCCGCCGGGTACCGCTAACTATGGCTACACCTTC. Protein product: CASSPPGTANYGYTF.